The 25 T cell receptor beta chains listed next were all sequenced from one sample in a study of shared clonotypes between healthy human individuals (dated by TCRdb to the early 2020s). The library was obtained by the immunoSEQ multiplex PCR assay. TCRdb provides this immuneACCESS table in a form limited to in-frame rearrangements. Some clones are lacking; in checked studies, under half of them reflect an unresolved V gene, and why the rest are absent is not known. The sample yields about 2,500,000 clones; around nine tenths were counted once. Under 0.15% of the sample lies in the top ten. Sequenced: naive CD4+ T cells sorted from blood. The cell subset or site label on this specimen signifies: CD45RA+ positively selected. All receptors derive from a young man in good health.

This clone was seen once. This chain connects TRBV30 to TRBJ2-1; D may be TRBD1 (5 bases). CDR1 GTSNPN and CDR2 SVGIG come from the germline V gene (reference sequence). Trimming cost V 3 bases and J 0 bases, with 9 bases left between them. The CDR3 is 14 residues long. CDR3 in amino acids: CAWRGDSSYNEQFF. CDR3 bases: TGTGCCTGGAGAGGGGATAGCTCCTACAATGAGCAGTTCTTC.

V is TRBV7-8 and J is TRBJ1-4; no clear D gene. The CDR3 consists of 12 residues. V was trimmed by 8 bases and J by 8 bases, leaving 12 bases between them. The germline V gene has CDR1 SGHVS and CDR2 FQNEAQ. CDR3 bases: TGTGCCAGCGCAACAGTACGCGAAAAACTGTTTTTT. Residues: CASATVREKLFF.

The J gene is TRBJ2-2, the V gene TRBV5-6; no reliable D call. Germline CDR1 is SGHDT and CDR2 is YYEEEE. This CDR3 is 16 amino acids long. V dropped 4 bases and J dropped 6 bases, with 19 bases sitting between them. The CDR3 nucleotides are TGTGCCAGCAGCCCCCGTGGGTGGTCCCCCGCCGGGGAGCTGTTTTTT. The encoded protein is CASSPRGWSPAGELFF.

A single count supports this clone. The chain combines TRBV7-2 with TRBJ2-3; 9 bases line up with TRBD2. Per the germline V gene, CDR1 is SGHTA and CDR2 is FQGNSA. This CDR3 spans 15 amino acids. V was pared by 4 bases and J by 6 bases, with 8 bases of the junction left unmatched. The DNA of the CDR3 is TGTGCCAGCAGCTCGCGGGGGGGCCTGTGGGATACGCAGTATTTT. Its translation is CASSSRGGLWDTQYF.

On this clone itself: Other DNA sequences in the same sample also yield this CDR3. The chain carries TRBV5-1 and TRBJ1-1, with D maybe TRBD1 (5 bases). CDR1 is SGHRS, CDR2 YFSETQ, per germline. Trimming removed 0 bases at V and 5 bases at J, with 8 bases between. The CDR3 totals 13 residues. For the CDR3, the DNA is TGCGCCAGCAGCTTGGCGGGGGTTACTGAAGCTTTCTTT. Residues: CASSLAGVTEAFF.

This clone was detected only once. This chain joins TRBV2 and TRBJ2-1; 8 bases fit TRBD1. The CDR3 loop spans 13 amino acids. J lost 5 bases, V lost 6 bases, and 3 bases had no gene match. The germline V gene encodes CDR1 SNHLY and CDR2 FYNNEI. This CDR3 is CASRGGQDNEQFF. CDR3 DNA: TGTGCCAGCAGGGGGGGACAGGACAATGAGCAGTTCTTC.

This clone has just a few counts. The identical CDR3 is also encoded by other nucleotide sequences in the sample. The rearrangement joins TRBV6-5 to TRBJ1-5, with D unresolved. Germline assignment: CDR1 MNHEY and CDR2 SVGAGI. Trimming cost V 2 bases and J 6 bases, with 2 bases left between them. The CDR3 contains 11 residues. The CDR3: CASSYSQPQHF. For the CDR3, the DNA is TGTGCCAGCAGTTACAGTCAGCCCCAGCATTTT.

The chain employs TRBV2 and TRBJ2-7; D possibly uses TRBD1 or TRBD2 (5 bases each). CDR1 and CDR2 (germline): SNHLY, FYNNEI. Between the trimmed V and J ends, which lost 6 bases and 0 bases, there was a span of 9 bases. The CDR3 contains 13 residues. The DNA for the CDR3 is TGTGCCAGCAGGCTGGGGGTCTCCTACGAGCAGTACTTC. Translation gives CASRLGVSYEQYF.

The genes are TRBV18 and TRBJ1-5; D call uncertain. The CDR3 sequence is 16 residues long. Trimming stripped 3 bases from V and 0 bases from J, with 12 bases between. Per germline, CDR1 KGHSH and CDR2 LQKENI. CDR3 nucleotide sequence: TGTGCCAGCTCACCTTCGGTCCAATATAGCAATCAGCCCCAGCATTTT. Protein product: CASSPSVQYSNQPQHF.

The chain couples TRBV7-9 to TRBJ2-2; the D is unclear. The V end lost 1 base, the J end lost 1 base, and 7 bases lay between the germline ends. From germline, CDR1 is SEHNR and CDR2 FQNEAQ (reference sequence). The CDR3 length is 15 residues. DNA of the CDR3: TGTGCCAGCAGCTTAGGGGCGGTGAACACCGGGGAGCTGTTTTTT. This translates into CASSLGAVNTGELFF.

On this clone itself: This sample includes further DNA sequences coding for the same CDR3. This chain connects TRBV7-9 to TRBJ1-2; D is ambiguous. Trimming removed 4 bases from V and 2 bases from J, with 8 bases in between. The CDR3 contains 13 residues. Germline V gene data show CDR1 as SEHNR and CDR2 as FQNEAQ (reference sequence). CDR3 coding DNA: TGTGCCAGCAGCTATGGGGAGAACTATGGCTACACCTTC. Its protein product is CASSYGENYGYTF. Complete variable domain (other parts from reference TRBV7-9 and TRBJ1-2): DTGVSQNPRHKITKRGQNVTFRCDPISEHNRLYWYRQTLGQGPEFLTYFQNEAQLEKSRLLSDRFSAERPKGSFSTLEIQRTEQGDSAMYLCASSYGENYGYTFGSGTRLTVV.

The chain links TRBV7-9 to TRBJ1-1, with D possibly TRBD1 on 6 matching bases. The CDR3 loop spans 13 amino acids. Per germline, CDR1 SEHNR and CDR2 FQNEAQ (reference sequence). Deletions cut 6 bases from V and 4 bases from J, with 12 bases between. The CDR3 DNA reads as TGTGCCAGCAGAATTGGGGGCCTCACTGAAGCTTTCTTT. Amino acids: CASRIGGLTEAFF.

The J gene is TRBJ1-4, the V gene TRBV6-5; 7 bases map to TRBD1. The trim removed 2 bases at V and 5 bases at J, leaving 8 bases unmatched. The CDR3 extends over 16 amino acids. CDR1 is MNHEY, CDR2 SVGAGI, per germline. CDR3 loop: CASSYLRTGRNEKLFF. The CDR3 DNA is TGTGCCAGCAGTTACCTACGGACAGGTCGGAATGAAAAACTGTTTTTT.

In its sample, this clone was seen once. V gene TRBV7-3 combines with J gene TRBJ2-2, with 8 bases matching TRBD1. The CDR3 length is 17 residues. V shed 5 bases and J 7 bases; nucleotides not matched to a gene: 15. Germline CDR1 reads SGHTA; CDR2 reads FQGTGA. The CDR3 reads CASSRQTGEGFVGELFF. CDR3 DNA sequence: TGTGCCAGCAGCCGACAGACAGGGGAAGGGTTTGTCGGGGAGCTGTTTTTT.

This chain joins TRBV4-3 and TRBJ2-7; 8 bases are a match to TRBD2. This CDR3 spans 17 amino acids. Germline-derived CDR1 and CDR2 are LGHNA and YSLEER. Trimming cost V 0 bases and J 4 bases; bases outside gene matches: 11. The CDR3 protein is CASSQDRELAEGYEQYF. Written as DNA, the CDR3 is TGCGCCAGCAGCCAAGATCGTGAACTAGCGGAAGGATACGAGCAGTACTTC.

V gene TRBV18 combines with J gene TRBJ1-5; 7 positions agree with TRBD1. This CDR3 is 14 amino acids long. Trimming removed 6 bases from V and 3 bases from J; junction bases left unmatched: 5. CDR1 is KGHSH, CDR2 LQKENI, per germline. CDR3 coding DNA: TGTGCCAGCTCCCAAGGGACAGTCAATCAGCCCCAGCATTTT. It codes for CASSQGTVNQPQHF. The full variable domain, in which reference TRBV18 and TRBJ1-5 provide the parts outside the CDR3, is NAGVMQNPRHLVRRRGQEARLRCSPMKGHSHVYWYRQLPEEGLKFMVYLQKENIIDESGMPKERFSAEFPKEGPSILRIQQVVRGDSAAYFCASSQGTVNQPQHFGDGTRLSIL.

The rearrangement links TRBV28 to TRBJ2-1, with 7 nucleotides matching TRBD2. The CDR3 covers 19 residues. Germline V gene data show CDR1 as MDHEN and CDR2 as SYDVKM. Losses at the gene ends were 9 bases for V and 3 bases for J; bases not matched to a gene: 23. In DNA form, the CDR3 reads TGTGCCAGAGAACCCTATCCCCAACTAGCGCGTTGGGACTACAATGAGCAGTTCTTC. The encoded protein is CAREPYPQLARWDYNEQFF.

The rearrangement uses TRBV9 and TRBJ2-3; TRBD2 agrees at 11 bases. The V gene's germline CDR1 is SGDLS and CDR2 YYNGEE. The CDR3 runs 13 residues. V trimming: 3 bases; J trimming: 8 bases; junction bases outside the gene matches: 2. DNA of the CDR3: TGTGCCAGCAGCGGACTAGCGGGAAGTACGCAGTATTTT. Amino acids: CASSGLAGSTQYF.

This clone was observed a few times. The V gene is TRBV19, the J gene TRBJ1-5; 7 positions match TRBD1. CDR1 is LNHDA, CDR2 SQIVND, per germline (reference sequence). CDR3 length: 13 residues. J lost 2 bases, V lost 11 bases, and 6 bases had no gene match. DNA for the CDR3: TGTGCCGTTCAGGGGACAGGCAATCAGCCCCAGCATTTT. Protein sequence: CAVQGTGNQPQHF.

In this sample, this clone turned up a few times. The rearrangement joins TRBV11-3 to TRBJ1-1; D unresolved. Trimming cost V 6 bases and J 2 bases, with 16 bases left between them. The CDR3 loop spans 15 amino acids. Germline V gene data show CDR1 as SGHNT and CDR2 as YENEEA. As DNA, the CDR3 is TGTGCCAGCAGACACCGCTACCCCGGAAACACTGAAGCTTTCTTT. Residues: CASRHRYPGNTEAFF.

The V and J genes are TRBV9 and TRBJ2-7; either TRBD1 or TRBD2 may fit D (5 bases each). The CDR3 sequence is 16 residues long. In germline, CDR1 is SGDLS, CDR2 YYNGEE. The germline V and J ends were trimmed by 3 bases and 6 bases, with 22 bases remaining between them. The CDR3: CASSANQWGTSTEQYF. The CDR3 DNA reads TGTGCCAGCAGCGCGAATCAGTGGGGGACCTCTACCGAGCAGTACTTC. Full variable domain (rest looked up from reference TRBV9 and TRBJ2-7): DSGVTQTPKHLITATGQRVTLRCSPRSGDLSVYWYQQSLDQGLQFLIQYYNGEERAKGNILERFSAQQFPDLHSELNLSSLELGDSALYFCASSANQWGTSTEQYFGPGTRLTVT.

Written as DNA, the CDR3 is TGTGCCATCAAAGGGGGGCCAGGGGGCTATGGCTACACCTTC. This encodes CAIKGGPGGYGYTF. The V and J genes are TRBV10-3 and TRBJ1-2; TRBD1 matches 7 bases. After removal of 7 bases from V and 4 bases from J, the junction contained 9 bases not matched to a gene. Germline V lookup: CDR1 ENHRY, CDR2 SYGVKD. The CDR3 has 14 residues.

This clone was found a few times. V is TRBV10-2 and J is TRBJ1-1, with 7 bases that match TRBD1. CDR1 WSHSY and CDR2 SAAADI come from the germline V gene. This CDR3 spans 13 amino acids. J gave up 4 bases and V 8 bases, and 7 bases lay outside the gene matches. The CDR3 DNA reads as TGCGCCAGCCATGAGGGGGCTAGCACTGAAGCTTTCTTT. It encodes CASHEGASTEAFF.

The chain has TRBV10-3 and TRBJ1-4, with TRBD1 matching 7 bases. Trimming took 6 bases from V and 6 from J; bases not matched to a gene: 4. The CDR3 totals 13 residues. Germline CDR1 ENHRY, CDR2 SYGVKD. CDR3 bases: TGTGCCATCAGGTCAGGGGGAGATGAAAAACTGTTTTTT. Translation: CAIRSGGDEKLFF.

V is TRBV5-6 and J is TRBJ2-1, with D perhaps matching TRBD2 (6 bases). The CDR3 is 15 residues long. The V end was cut by 4 bases, the J end by 6 bases, with 17 bases between. Germline V gene data show CDR1 as SGHDT and CDR2 as YYEEEE. The CDR3 bases are TGTGCCAGCAGCCTGGCGGGACTCGTATTCAATGAGCAGTTCTTC. As protein: CASSLAGLVFNEQFF.